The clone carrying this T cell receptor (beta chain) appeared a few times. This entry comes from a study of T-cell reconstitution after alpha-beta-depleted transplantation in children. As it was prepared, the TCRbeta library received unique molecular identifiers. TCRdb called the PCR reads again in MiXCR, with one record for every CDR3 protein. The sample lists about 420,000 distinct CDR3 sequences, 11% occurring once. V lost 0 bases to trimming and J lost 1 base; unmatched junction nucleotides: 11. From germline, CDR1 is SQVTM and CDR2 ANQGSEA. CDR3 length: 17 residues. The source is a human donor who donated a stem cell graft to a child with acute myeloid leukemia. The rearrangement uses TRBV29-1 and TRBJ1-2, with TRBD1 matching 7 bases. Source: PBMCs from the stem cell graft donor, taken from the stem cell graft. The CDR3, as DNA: TGCAGCGTTGAAGATCCGGACAGGCCCGGGGGTAACTATGGCTACACCTTC. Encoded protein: CSVEDPDRPGGNYGYTF.